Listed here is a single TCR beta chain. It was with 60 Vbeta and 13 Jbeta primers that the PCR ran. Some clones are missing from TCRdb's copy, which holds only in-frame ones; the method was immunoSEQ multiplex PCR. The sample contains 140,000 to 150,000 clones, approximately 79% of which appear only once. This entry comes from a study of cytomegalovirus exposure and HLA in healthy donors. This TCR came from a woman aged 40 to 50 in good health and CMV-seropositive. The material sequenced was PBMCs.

CDR3 sequence: CASSPFGQRDEKLFF. The CDR3, as DNA: TGTGCCAGTAGTCCATTTGGTCAGAGGGATGAAAAACTGTTTTTT. The chain joins TRBV19 to TRBJ1-4; D not certain. Germline CDR1 reads LNHDA; CDR2 reads SQIVND (reference sequence). The CDR3 is 15 amino acids. V shed 5 bases and J shed 6 bases, with 16 bases lying between them. The full variable domain, with the rest looked up from reference TRBV19 and TRBJ1-4, is DGGITQSPKYLFRKEGQNVTLSCEQNLNHDAMYWYRQDPGQGLRLIYYSQIVNDFQKGDIAEGYSVSREKKESFPLTVTSAQKNPTAFYLCASSPFGQRDEKLFFGSGTQLSVL.